This entry lists 7 T cell receptor beta chains sequenced from one sample in a study of response to subunit inactivated influenza vaccine. MiXCR, applied by TCRdb to the RT-PCR reads, yields one record per CDR3 protein. Seen here are hundreds of thousands of distinct CDR3 sequences, 15% to 19% observed once, and the top ten hold around 10%. The source was PBMCs from blood, collected 12 days after vaccination. The receptors here all came from a man aged 45 to 65 who received an inactivated influenza vaccine.

The sample holds a few counts of this clonotype. The rearrangement uses TRBV3-1 and TRBJ2-1; weak D call: TRBD1 (5 bases). The V gene's germline CDR1 is LGHDT and CDR2 YNNKEL (reference sequence). The CDR3 loop spans 18 amino acids. The V and J ends lost 1 base and 0 bases respectively, with 16 bases between them. This CDR3 is CASSQGRQSPFSYNEQFF. CDR3 coding DNA: TGTGCCAGCAGCCAAGGTCGACAGTCTCCATTCTCCTACAATGAGCAGTTCTTC.

The chain joins TRBV12-5 to TRBJ2-3; perhaps TRBD1 as D (8 bases). CDR3 length: 15 amino acids. V lost 4 bases, J lost 3 bases, and 14 bases lay in between. The germline V gene has CDR1 LGHNT and CDR2 FRNRAP. The CDR3 here is CASGSSGTGTDTQYF. The CDR3 DNA reads as TGTGCTAGTGGTTCGAGCGGGACAGGTACAGATACGCAGTATTTT.

This clonotype was detected only a few times. The rearrangement joins TRBV6-1 to TRBJ2-7, with 8 bases fitting TRBD1. CDR1 is MNHNS and CDR2 is SASEGT in the germline V gene. After removal of 6 bases from V and 2 bases from J, the junction contained 15 bases not matched to a gene. The CDR3 loop spans 17 amino acids. DNA for the CDR3: TGTGCCAGCAGAACCCGTCCCGACAGGGGACTTCCCTACGAGCAGTACTTC. Its protein product is CASRTRPDRGLPYEQYF.

This clonotype was recorded a few times. The chain is built from TRBV19 and TRBJ1-2; tentative D call: TRBD1 (6 bases). V lost 10 bases and J 1 base, leaving 10 bases between the germline ends. This CDR3 is 12 amino acids long. The germline V gene encodes CDR1 LNHDA and CDR2 SQIVND (reference sequence). This CDR3 is CATGQINYGYTF. The CDR3 DNA is TGTGCCACAGGACAGATTAACTATGGCTACACCTTC.

This sequence joins TRBV7-9 and TRBJ2-3; 10 bases are a match to TRBD2. Germline-derived CDR1 and CDR2 are SEHNR and FQNEAQ (reference sequence). Trimming removed 0 bases from V and 6 bases from J; junction bases left unmatched: 9. The CDR3 contains 17 residues. CDR3 amino acids: CASSLAPAGGPLDTQYF. The CDR3, as DNA: TGTGCCAGCAGCTTAGCCCCAGCGGGGGGGCCTCTGGATACGCAGTATTTT.

The CDR3 DNA reads TGTGCCAATACGGACAGACCCAATGAGCAGTTCTTC. Translating gives CANTDRPNEQFF. The chain carries TRBV2 and TRBJ2-1, with D maybe TRBD1 (6 bases). Looked up from germline, CDR1 is SNHLY and CDR2 is FYNNEI. The CDR3 is made up of 12 amino acids. Trimming left V 10 bases short and J 6 bases short, with 13 bases between.

This clonotype was recorded at least ten times. The J gene is TRBJ2-6, the V gene TRBV28, with D unresolved. The CDR3 is 14 residues long. Germline loops: CDR1 MDHEN, CDR2 SYDVKM. The germline V and J ends were trimmed by 8 bases and 0 bases, with 8 bases remaining between them. CDR3 DNA sequence: TGTGCCAGCTCGAGGTACTCTGGGGCCAACGTCCTGACTTTC. Translated: CASSRYSGANVLTF.